The 14 T cell receptor beta chains below come from one sample, sequenced in a study of blood T cell repertoires in COVID-19. Using immunoSEQ multiplex PCR, the repertoire was profiled, and TCRdb retains in-frame clones only, with some absent. The repertoire holds under 250,000 clones, with approximately 91% as singletons. What was sequenced was peripheral blood. The source is a man aged 45-65 years with COVID-19, enrolled during active disease.

V usage is TRBV30 and J usage is TRBJ1-4, with 8 bases matching TRBD1. Germline V gene data show CDR1 as GTSNPN and CDR2 as SVGIG (reference sequence). With V trimmed by 4 bases and J by 8 bases, 9 bases remained unmatched. The CDR3 contains 14 residues. Here the CDR3 DNA reads TGTGCCTGGACCCATGACAGGGGAAGAGAAAAACTGTTTTTT. Its protein product is CAWTHDRGREKLFF.

This chain joins TRBV27 and TRBJ1-5; 8 positions agree with TRBD1. Germline CDR1 and CDR2: MNHEY and SMNVEV (reference sequence). V shed 2 bases, J shed 0 bases, and the junction held 6 bases outside the gene matches. The length of the CDR3 is 17 residues. Here the CDR3 reads CASSLRRTGNSNQPQHF. CDR3 coding DNA: TGTGCCAGCAGTTTAAGGCGGACAGGGAATAGCAATCAGCCCCAGCATTTT.

The rearrangement joins TRBV15 to TRBJ2-7, with a weak D call TRBD2 (7 bases). Germline CDR1 is LNHNV and CDR2 is YYDKDF (reference sequence). Trimming stripped 0 bases from V and 2 bases from J, with 11 bases between. The CDR3 consists of 15 residues. The CDR3 sequence is CATSRDRGDTYEQYF. The CDR3 DNA sequence: TGTGCCACCAGCAGAGATCGGGGGGACACCTACGAGCAGTACTTC. Combining the CDR3 with reference TRBV15 and TRBJ2-7 gives the whole variable domain DAMVIQNPRYQVTQFGKPVTLSCSQTLNHNVMYWYQQKSSQAPKLLFHYYDKDFNNEADTPDNFQSRRPNTSFCFLDIRSPGLGDTAMYLCATSRDRGDTYEQYFGPGTRLTVT.

J is TRBJ1-1 and V is TRBV25-1, with D possibly matching TRBD1 (6 bases). V was shortened by 6 bases and J by 7 bases, with 12 bases between the two germline ends. Per the germline V gene, CDR1 is MGHDK and CDR2 is SYGVNS. The CDR3 has 12 residues. The CDR3 reads CASSQGSGEAFF. The CDR3 region has the DNA TGTGCCAGCAGCCAGGGGTCAGGTGAAGCTTTCTTT.

This clone was seen just once. This chain links TRBV6-5 with TRBJ2-7; TRBD2 is a possible D gene (5 bases). Per germline, CDR1 MNHEY and CDR2 SVGAGI. The CDR3 runs to 14 residues. Trimming removed 4 bases at V and 3 bases at J, with 13 bases between. The CDR3, as DNA: TGTGCCAGCAGTTCCCCGAGGACTGGCTACGAGCAGTACTTC. Protein: CASSSPRTGYEQYF.

The chain combines TRBV24-1 with TRBJ2-1, with 13 bases matching TRBD2. Germline CDR1 and CDR2: KGHDR and SFDVKD. Losses at the gene ends were 4 bases for V and 2 bases for J; bases not matched to a gene: 10. The CDR3 has 19 amino acids. The CDR3 bases are TGTGCCACCAGTGACCAAGGACTAGCGGGGGCCCACCCCTACAATGAGCAGTTCTTC. Encoded protein: CATSDQGLAGAHPYNEQFF.

The rearrangement uses TRBV5-1 and TRBJ1-4, with D uncertain. CDR3 length: 16 amino acids. Trimming pared 0 bases from V and 5 bases from J, leaving 14 bases between. Germline CDR1 and CDR2: SGHRS and YFSETQ. The CDR3 DNA reads TGCGCCAGCAGCTTGGGCGGCTCCGAGGCGAATGAAAAACTGTTTTTT. It translates to CASSLGGSEANEKLFF.

The chain combines TRBV27 with TRBJ2-7; D call uncertain. Looked up from germline, CDR1 is MNHEY and CDR2 is SMNVEV (reference sequence). V lost 7 bases to trimming and J lost 7 bases, with 20 bases between them. The CDR3 runs to 14 residues. Here the CDR3 reads CASKEGPAEREQYF. The CDR3 DNA reads as TGTGCCAGCAAAGAAGGCCCGGCGGAGAGGGAGCAGTACTTC.

The rearrangement uses TRBV5-1 and TRBJ1-4, with 9 bases identical to TRBD1. The CDR3 contains 15 residues. Germline V lookup: CDR1 SGHRS, CDR2 YFSETQ. V shed 0 bases and J 5 bases; nucleotides not matched to a gene: 2. For the CDR3, the DNA is TGCGCCAGCAGCTTGGGGGACAGGGAAAATGAAAAACTGTTTTTT. It is translated as CASSLGDRENEKLFF. Looking up the rest from reference TRBV5-1 and TRBJ1-4 gives the full variable domain: KAGVTQTPRYLIKTRGQQVTLSCSPISGHRSVSWYQQTPGQGLQFLFEYFSETQRNKGNFPGRFSGRQFSNSRSEMNVSTLELGDSALYLCASSLGDRENEKLFFGSGTQLSVL.

The chain combines TRBV6-2 or TRBV6-3 with TRBJ2-7; D is possibly TRBD2 (6 bases). The germline CDR1 and CDR2 sequences are MNHEY and SVGEGT. The V end lost 6 bases, the J end lost 0 bases, and 15 bases lay between the germline ends. This CDR3 has 15 amino acids. The DNA of the CDR3 is TGTGCCAGCAGCCCCACGGGGGTGAGCTCCTACGAGCAGTACTTC. Its protein is CASSPTGVSSYEQYF.

As to this clone: Additional DNA sequences in this sample encode the identical CDR3. V usage is TRBV28 and J usage is TRBJ1-3; D is uncertain. V gave up 3 bases and J gave up 0 bases, with 9 bases separating them. Germline V gene lookup returns CDR1 MDHEN and CDR2 SYDVKM. This CDR3 spans 15 amino acids. The CDR3 DNA follows: TGTGCCAGCAGTTTGGGAGGGTCCTCTGGAAACACCATATATTTT. This encodes CASSLGGSSGNTIYF.

The chain carries TRBV19 and TRBJ1-3; possibly TRBD1 for D (6 bases). Trimming removed 4 bases at V and 0 bases at J, with 7 bases between. Germline CDR1 LNHDA, CDR2 SQIVND (reference sequence). The CDR3 totals 14 residues. For the CDR3, the DNA is TGTGCCAGTAGTAGAGGGGGCTCTGGAAACACCATATATTTT. This gives the protein CASSRGGSGNTIYF.

The V and J genes are TRBV2 and TRBJ2-7; D might be TRBD1 (6 bases). Germline CDR1 reads SNHLY; CDR2 reads FYNNEI. Trimming removed 1 base from V and 3 bases from J, with 19 bases in between. The CDR3 spans 17 residues. The CDR3 is CASSEGLSDRWDYEQYF. Written as DNA, the CDR3 is TGTGCCAGCAGTGAAGGGCTCTCCGACAGGTGGGACTACGAGCAGTACTTC.

This clone showed up just once. This chain connects TRBV30 to TRBJ1-1; tentative D call: TRBD1 (5 bases). Germline values: CDR1 GTSNPN, CDR2 SVGIG (reference sequence). V lost 4 bases and J 1 base, leaving 10 bases between the germline ends. This CDR3 has 13 amino acids. For the CDR3, the DNA is TGTGCCTGGACAGGGATGGGGAACACTGAAGCTTTCTTT. As protein: CAWTGMGNTEAFF.